The source of this T cell receptor (beta chain) is a study of blood T cell repertoires in COVID-19. Overall study: Collection of acute and convalescent COVID-19 samples took place in the United States, Italy and Spain. T cells, B-cell-depleted T cells, or PBMCs supplied cDNA or gDNA.

Original data processing: Reference gene primers were amplified, and this amplification served to estimate nucleated cell counts. TCRdb's copy holds only in-frame clones and misses some; the assay was immunoSEQ multiplex PCR. That table furnishes V, J and clone size, whereas the DNA furnished D and trimming. This table holds fewer than 40,000 clones, around 93% found once. CDR3 length: 14 residues. CDR1 KGHSH and CDR2 LQKENI come from the germline V gene. V shed 3 bases and J shed 3 bases, with 10 bases lying between them. The sequenced material came from peripheral blood. The J gene is TRBJ2-3, the V gene TRBV18; TRBD1 might be the D (5 bases). The sequence came from a human donor in a cohort sampled during active COVID-19. For the CDR3, the DNA is TGTGCCAGCTCACCGACAGCGACGACAGATACGCAGTATTTT. Translation gives CASSPTATTDTQYF.